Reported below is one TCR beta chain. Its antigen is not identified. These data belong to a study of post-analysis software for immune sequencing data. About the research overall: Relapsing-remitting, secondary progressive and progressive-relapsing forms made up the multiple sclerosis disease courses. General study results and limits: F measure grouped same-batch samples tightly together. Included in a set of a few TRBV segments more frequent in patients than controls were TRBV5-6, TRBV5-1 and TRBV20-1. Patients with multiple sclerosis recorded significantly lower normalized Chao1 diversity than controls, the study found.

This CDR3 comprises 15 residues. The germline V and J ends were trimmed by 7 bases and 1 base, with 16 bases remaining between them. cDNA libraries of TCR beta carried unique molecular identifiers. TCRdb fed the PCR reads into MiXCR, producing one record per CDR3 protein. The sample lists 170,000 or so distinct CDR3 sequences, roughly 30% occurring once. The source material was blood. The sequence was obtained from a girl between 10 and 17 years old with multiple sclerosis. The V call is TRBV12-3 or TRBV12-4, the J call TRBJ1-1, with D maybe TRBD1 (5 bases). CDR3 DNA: TGTGCCAGCAATCGGGACGGAACACCGAACACTGAAGCTTTCTTT. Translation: CASNRDGTPNTEAFF.